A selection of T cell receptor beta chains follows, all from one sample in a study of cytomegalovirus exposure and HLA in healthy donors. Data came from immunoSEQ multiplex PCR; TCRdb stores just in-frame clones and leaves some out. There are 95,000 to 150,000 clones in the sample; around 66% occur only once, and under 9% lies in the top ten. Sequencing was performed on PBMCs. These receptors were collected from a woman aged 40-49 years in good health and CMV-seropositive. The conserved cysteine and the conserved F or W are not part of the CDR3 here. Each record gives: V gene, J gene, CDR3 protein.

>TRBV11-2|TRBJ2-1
ASSFLGLAGGRYNEQF
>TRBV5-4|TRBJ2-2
ASSPTSGPNTGELF
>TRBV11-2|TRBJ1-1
ASSALLQGAGTEAF
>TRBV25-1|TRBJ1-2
ASSSGTGAYGYT
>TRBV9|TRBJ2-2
ASSLTPQTGELF
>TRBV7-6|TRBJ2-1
ASSLAGLAPSYYNEQF
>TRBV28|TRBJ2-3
ASSLSGGSTDTQY
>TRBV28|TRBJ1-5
ASSFPGRNNQPQH
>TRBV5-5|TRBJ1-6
ASSLPGASSNSPLH
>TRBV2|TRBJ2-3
ASNRQGDTQY
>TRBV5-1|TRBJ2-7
ASSLHGLAGPEAYEQY
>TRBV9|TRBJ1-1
ASSSRQGWDTEAF
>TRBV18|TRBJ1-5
ASSPVGEEQPQH
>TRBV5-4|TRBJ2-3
ASSLGLAGADTQY
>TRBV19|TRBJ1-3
ASRPGTGGSGNTIY
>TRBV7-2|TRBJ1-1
ASSLGRSDTEAF
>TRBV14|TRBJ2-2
ASSQDLAGELF
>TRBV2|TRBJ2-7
ASSGDGSGEQY
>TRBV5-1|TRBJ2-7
ASSPQGEAEQY
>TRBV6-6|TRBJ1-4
ASTPPGQINEKLF